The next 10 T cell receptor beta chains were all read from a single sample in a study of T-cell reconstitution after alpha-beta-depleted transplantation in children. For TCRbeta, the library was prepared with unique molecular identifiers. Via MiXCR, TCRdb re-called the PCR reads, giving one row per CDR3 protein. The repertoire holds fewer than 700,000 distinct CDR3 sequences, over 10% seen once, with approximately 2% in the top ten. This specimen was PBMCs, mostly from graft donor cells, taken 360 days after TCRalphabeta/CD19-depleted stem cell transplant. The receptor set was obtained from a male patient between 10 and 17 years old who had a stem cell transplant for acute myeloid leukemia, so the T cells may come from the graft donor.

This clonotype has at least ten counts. The CDR3 is CASSRGANEKLFF. The CDR3 nucleotides read TGTGCCAGCAGTCGAGGGGCTAATGAAAAACTGTTTTTT. The chain couples TRBV6-6 to TRBJ1-4, with a tentative D call TRBD1 (5 bases). This CDR3 has 13 residues. V lost 5 bases to trimming and J lost 3 bases, with 7 bases between them. CDR1 and CDR2 (germline): MNHNY, SVGAGI (reference sequence).

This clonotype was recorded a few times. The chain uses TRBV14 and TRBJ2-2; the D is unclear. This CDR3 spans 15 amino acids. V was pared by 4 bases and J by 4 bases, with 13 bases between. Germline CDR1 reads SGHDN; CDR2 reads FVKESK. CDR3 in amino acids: CASSPRIVSTGELFF. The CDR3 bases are TGTGCCAGCAGCCCCAGAATAGTTAGCACCGGGGAGCTGTTTTTT.

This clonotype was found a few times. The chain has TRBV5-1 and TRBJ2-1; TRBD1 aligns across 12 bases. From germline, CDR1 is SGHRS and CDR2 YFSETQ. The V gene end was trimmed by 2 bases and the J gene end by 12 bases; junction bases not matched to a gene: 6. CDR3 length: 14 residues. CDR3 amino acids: CASSFGTGGAGQFF. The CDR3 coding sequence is TGCGCCAGCAGCTTCGGGACAGGGGGCGCGGGGCAGTTCTTC.

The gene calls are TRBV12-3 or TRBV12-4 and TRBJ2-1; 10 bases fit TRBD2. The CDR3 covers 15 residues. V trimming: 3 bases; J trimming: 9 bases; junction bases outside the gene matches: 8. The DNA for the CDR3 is TGTGCCAGCAGTTTCACTAGCGGGATGTCTGGTGAGCAGTTCTTC. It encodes CASSFTSGMSGEQFF.

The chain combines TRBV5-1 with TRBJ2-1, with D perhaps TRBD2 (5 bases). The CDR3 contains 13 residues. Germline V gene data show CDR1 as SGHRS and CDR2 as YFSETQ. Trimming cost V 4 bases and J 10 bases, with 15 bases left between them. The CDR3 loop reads CASSLEVLGEQFF. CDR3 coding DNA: TGCGCCAGCAGCCTGGAGGTGTTGGGAGAGCAGTTCTTC.

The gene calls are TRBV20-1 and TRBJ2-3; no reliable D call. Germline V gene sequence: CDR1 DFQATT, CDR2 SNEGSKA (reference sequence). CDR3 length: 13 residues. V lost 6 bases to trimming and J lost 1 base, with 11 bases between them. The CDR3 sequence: CSADWDRTDTQYF. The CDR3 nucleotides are TGCAGTGCCGACTGGGATCGCACAGATACGCAGTATTTT.

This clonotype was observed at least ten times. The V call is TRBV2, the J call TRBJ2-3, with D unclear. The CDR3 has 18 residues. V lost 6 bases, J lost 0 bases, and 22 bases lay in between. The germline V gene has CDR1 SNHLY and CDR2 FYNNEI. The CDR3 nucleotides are TGTGCCAGCAGAGTGAATCGGGCTAGACCCGCTAGCACAGATACGCAGTATTTT. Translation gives CASRVNRARPASTDTQYF.

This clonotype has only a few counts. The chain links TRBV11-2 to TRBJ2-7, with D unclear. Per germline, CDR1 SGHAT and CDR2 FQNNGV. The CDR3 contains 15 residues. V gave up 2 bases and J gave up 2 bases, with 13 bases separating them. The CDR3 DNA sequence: TGTGCCAGCAGCTTAATGGCAGTTGGGGCCTACGAGCAGTACTTC. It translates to CASSLMAVGAYEQYF.

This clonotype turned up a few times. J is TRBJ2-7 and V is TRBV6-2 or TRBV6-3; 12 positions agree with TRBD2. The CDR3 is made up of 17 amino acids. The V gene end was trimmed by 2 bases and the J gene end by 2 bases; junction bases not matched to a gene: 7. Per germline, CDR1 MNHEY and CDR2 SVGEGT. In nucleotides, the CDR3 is TGTGCCAGCAGTTACGGACGGACTAGCGGGAACCCCTACGAGCAGTACTTC. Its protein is CASSYGRTSGNPYEQYF.

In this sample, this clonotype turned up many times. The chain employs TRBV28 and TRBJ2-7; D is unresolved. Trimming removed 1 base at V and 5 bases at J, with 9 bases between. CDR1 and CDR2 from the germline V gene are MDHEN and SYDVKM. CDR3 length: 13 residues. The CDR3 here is CASSLSDPNEQYF. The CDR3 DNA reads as TGTGCCAGCAGTTTATCGGACCCCAACGAGCAGTACTTC.